This TCR beta chain derives from a study of T-cell memory formation after mild COVID-19. Using its own MiXCR run on the 5' RACE reads, TCRdb lists one record per CDR3 protein. Here the sample spans fewer than 250,000 distinct CDR3 sequences, around 26% being singletons. The J segment lost 5 bases and the V segment lost 10 bases, leaving 6 bases of the junction unmatched. The CDR3 extends over 14 amino acids. The source material was PBMCs or a T cell subset sorted from them (not recorded which). The chain carries TRBV6-7 and TRBJ2-3, with 13 bases identical to TRBD2. TRBV6-7 is an open reading frame, and its role is uncertain. The sequence came from an adult woman who had mild COVID-19 (a few samples of this study predate the infection). Cell type and time point are not known. As DNA, the CDR3 is TGTGCCATTGGACTAGCGGGAGTAGAAGATACGCAGTATTTT. Translated: CAIGLAGVEDTQYF.